The following is a T cell receptor (beta chain) sequence with its context. Its matching antigen is unknown. The entry originates in a study of T-cell memory formation after mild COVID-19. Study-wide points: For second-wave clones that peaked at day 37, SARS-CoV-2 specificity went unverified.

One entry per CDR3 protein results from TCRdb running MiXCR on the 5' RACE reads. The table shows 400,000 or so distinct CDR3 sequences, with around 20% occurring only once. V trimming: 2 bases; J trimming: 2 bases; junction bases outside the gene matches: 7. Germline V gene lookup returns CDR1 MNHEY and CDR2 SVGAGI. This CDR3 comprises 16 residues. This clonotype was obtained from an adult woman who had mild COVID-19 (a few samples of this study predate the infection). Cell type and time point are not known. The V and J genes are TRBV6-5 and TRBJ1-2; TRBD1 agrees at 8 bases. The specimen was PBMCs or a T cell subset sorted from them (not recorded which). Here the CDR3 reads CASSYAGQGLNYGYTF. The CDR3 DNA sequence: TGTGCCAGCAGTTACGCAGGACAGGGATTGAACTATGGCTACACCTTC.